This paragraph covers one T cell receptor beta chain sequence. What was sequenced were expressed TCRB transcripts, since all of the isolated RNA had been reverse transcribed. Assay: immunoSEQ multiplex PCR; the TCRdb copy retains only in-frame clones and omits some. The sample lists under 450,000 clones, over 11% occurring once. The germline V and J ends were trimmed by 2 bases and 6 bases, with 9 bases remaining between them. Germline V gene lookup returns CDR1 SGHNT and CDR2 YYREEE (reference sequence). The CDR3 runs to 13 residues. This sample is part of a study of beta chain features in type 1 diabetes.

This receptor was obtained from a man aged 25 to 45 in good health. The material sequenced was naive CD4+ T cells from blood. The V gene is TRBV5-4, the J gene TRBJ2-1; D possibly corresponds to TRBD1 (6 bases). Here the CDR3 reads CASSFVGGNEQFF. The CDR3 bases are TGTGCCAGCAGCTTCGTAGGGGGCAATGAGCAGTTCTTC.